Presented here are 16 T cell receptor beta chains from one specimen sequenced in a study of T-cell memory formation after mild COVID-19. A single record per CDR3 protein comes from TCRdb applying MiXCR to the 5' RACE reads. The sample consists of approximately 490,000 distinct CDR3 sequences, roughly 20% of them appearing once. The sample taken for sequencing was PBMCs or a T cell subset sorted from them (not recorded which). Every receptor here comes from an adult woman who had mild COVID-19 (a few samples of this study predate the infection). Cell type and time point are not known.

This clonotype was recorded a few times. This sequence joins TRBV20-1 and TRBJ1-1; D is uncertain. Trimming took off 2 bases at V and 7 bases at J, with 11 bases between the two ends. The CDR3 runs 12 residues. Germline CDR1 is DFQATT and CDR2 is SNEGSKA (reference sequence). DNA for the CDR3: TGCAGTGCTAGATTGTGGGATGGTGAAGCTTTCTTT. Encoded protein: CSARLWDGEAFF.

The sample holds a few counts of this clonotype. One end of the junction fails to match germline, which may point to a read error. The chain combines TRBV5-1 with TRBJ2-1; 11 bases fit TRBD2. From germline, CDR1 is SGHRS and CDR2 YFSETQ. The CDR3 is 17 residues long. In DNA form, the CDR3 reads TGCGCCAGCAGGTTGGAGGTTCGGACTAGCGGGTACAATGAGCAGTTCTTC. Protein: CASRLEVRTSGYNEQFF.

The chain carries TRBV6-1 and TRBJ2-7, with D unresolved. The CDR3 is 13 amino acids. Germline V gene data show CDR1 as MNHNS and CDR2 as SASEGT. V dropped 0 bases and J dropped 6 bases, with 9 bases sitting between them. The CDR3 spells CASSEARRIEQYF. The CDR3 nucleotides read TGTGCCAGCAGTGAAGCGAGAAGGATCGAGCAGTACTTC.

The chain carries TRBV6-5 and TRBJ2-3, with 9 bases aligning to TRBD2. Germline CDR1 MNHEY, CDR2 SVGAGI. The CDR3 runs to 15 residues. V lost 6 bases and J lost 5; bases outside the gene matches: 9. The CDR3 sequence: CASRGGGLAEDTQYF. In DNA form, the CDR3 reads TGTGCCAGCAGAGGAGGGGGACTAGCAGAAGATACGCAGTATTTT.

This clonotype appeared a few times. The J gene is TRBJ2-1, the V gene TRBV12-3 or TRBV12-4; D is ambiguous. With 7 bases removed from V and 5 bases from J, the gap between germline ends came to 9 bases. This CDR3 has 12 residues. In DNA, the CDR3 is TGTGCCAGCACCCCGGTAGACAATGAGCAGTTCTTC. Amino acids: CASTPVDNEQFF.

This clonotype was seen a handful of times. The V gene is TRBV5-5, the J gene TRBJ1-1; 12 bases align to TRBD1. V was clipped by 5 bases and J by 6 bases; unmatched bases: 17. Germline V gene data show CDR1 as SGHKS and CDR2 as YYEKEE (reference sequence). The CDR3 runs to 18 residues. CDR3 in DNA: TGTGCCAGCAGACGTACTCTGGGACAGGGGGCCGGATACGCTGAAGCTTTCTTT. Its translation: CASRRTLGQGAGYAEAFF.

The V gene is TRBV11-3, the J gene TRBJ2-1, with 8 bases aligning to TRBD1. Losses at the gene ends were 0 bases for V and 8 bases for J; bases not matched to a gene: 6. The CDR3 sequence is 15 residues long. The germline gives CDR1 SGHNT, CDR2 YENEEA. The CDR3 coding sequence is TGTGCCAGCAGCTTAGAGGGACAGGCGGGCGATGAGCAGTTCTTC. It yields the protein CASSLEGQAGDEQFF. Variable domain in full (rest from reference TRBV11-3 and TRBJ2-1): EAGVVQSPRYKIIEKKQPVAFWCNPISGHNTLYWYLQNLGQGPELLIRYENEEAVDDSQLPKDRFSAERLKGVDSTLKIQPAELGDSAVYLCASSLEGQAGDEQFFGPGTRLTVL.

The chain recombines TRBV5-1 with TRBJ2-1; 7 nucleotides line up with TRBD2. Looked up from germline, CDR1 is SGHRS and CDR2 is YFSETQ. There are 16 residues in the CDR3. V shed 4 bases and J 8 bases; nucleotides not matched to a gene: 15. The chain's CDR3 is CASSTPSGSTGDEQFF. CDR3 DNA: TGCGCCAGCAGCACCCCTAGCGGCAGTACGGGCGATGAGCAGTTCTTC.

The genes are TRBV6-1 and TRBJ2-5; D perhaps matches TRBD2 (5 bases). CDR1 MNHNS and CDR2 SASEGT come from the germline V gene. V gave up 5 bases and J gave up 5 bases, with 18 bases separating them. The CDR3 covers 15 residues. DNA of the CDR3: TGTGCCAGCAGTCCCCCCGCGGGTAGGCCGGAGACCCAGTACTTC. Translating gives CASSPPAGRPETQYF.

V gene TRBV20-1 combines with J gene TRBJ1-4, with 7 bases matching TRBD1. The V segment lost 4 bases and the J segment 10 bases; nucleotides outside the gene matches: 9. CDR1 and CDR2 (germline): DFQATT, SNEGSKA (reference sequence). The CDR3 loop spans 13 amino acids. This chain's CDR3 is CSATEDREGKLFF. CDR3 DNA: TGCAGTGCTACAGAAGACAGGGAGGGAAAACTGTTTTTT.

V gene TRBV2 combines with J gene TRBJ2-3; 11 nucleotides line up with TRBD2. Germline assignment: CDR1 SNHLY and CDR2 FYNNEI. The CDR3 consists of 15 residues. After removal of 6 bases from V and 4 bases from J, the junction contained 6 bases not matched to a gene. The chain's CDR3 is CASSVAGGHSDTQYF. The CDR3 DNA follows: TGTGCCAGCAGCGTAGCGGGGGGGCATTCAGATACGCAGTATTTT.

V usage is TRBV18 and J usage is TRBJ2-7; possibly TRBD2 for D (5 bases). From germline, CDR1 is KGHSH and CDR2 LQKENI. This CDR3 region has 14 residues. With 3 bases removed from V and 0 bases from J, the gap between germline ends came to 9 bases. The CDR3 bases are TGTGCCAGCTCACCGAGGGAAAGCTCCTACGAGCAGTACTTC. Translation: CASSPRESSYEQYF.

The V gene is TRBV7-3, the J gene TRBJ2-1; perhaps D is TRBD1 or TRBD2 (5 bases each). The CDR3 spans 13 residues. Trimming shortened V by 0 bases and J by 8 bases, and 8 bases separated the two germline ends. Germline values: CDR1 SGHTA, CDR2 FQGTGA. DNA for the CDR3: TGTGCCAGCAGCTTAACGGGGGTCGATGAGCAGTTCTTC. This encodes CASSLTGVDEQFF.

The CDR3 coding sequence is TGCGCCAGCAGCCCCTGGGCTAGCCTTGCCTACAATGAGCAGTTCTTC. Translating it yields CASSPWASLAYNEQFF. The rearrangement joins TRBV5-1 to TRBJ2-1; D is possibly TRBD2 (5 bases). The CDR3 spans 16 residues. Germline assignment: CDR1 SGHRS and CDR2 YFSETQ. The V end was cut by 4 bases, the J end by 2 bases, with 16 bases between.

CDR3 sequence: CSAQLAATFQETQYF. The CDR3 DNA follows: TGCAGCGCCCAACTAGCGGCCACCTTCCAAGAGACCCAGTACTTC. The chain couples TRBV29-1 to TRBJ2-5; 8 bases map to TRBD2. Germline V gene sequence: CDR1 SQVTM, CDR2 ANQGSEA. V dropped 7 bases and J dropped 1; count of bases not matched to a gene: 11. The CDR3 totals 15 residues.

This clonotype was counted only a few times. The chain combines TRBV15 with TRBJ2-1; TRBD1 matches 11 bases. The V gene end was trimmed by 5 bases and the J gene end by 4 bases; junction bases not matched to a gene: 4. The CDR3 length is 15 residues. Germline values: CDR1 LNHNV, CDR2 YYDKDF (reference sequence). The CDR3 DNA reads as TGTGCCACCAGCCACCGGGACAGGGGGTACAATGAGCAGTTCTTC. Amino acid sequence: CATSHRDRGYNEQFF.